A single T cell receptor beta chain is shown here with its context. Its target is not known. UMIs were included in TCR beta cDNA generated by 5'RACE template switching. TCRdb re-called the 5' RACE reads and catalogs CDR3 proteins one per entry, DNA excluded. The sample holds a few hundred thousand distinct CDR3 sequences. This entry belongs to a study of T cells expressing NK-cell markers. Study-level points and caveats: These clonotypes also led the CD3+CD56-NKG2C+ fraction in a handful of donors.

The sample taken for sequencing was blood T cells: a sorted CD56 or NKG2C T cell subset, CD4+ or CD8+ T cells, or bulk PBMC T cells (not recorded which). This receptor was obtained from a young man in good health.

The CDR3 sequence: CASSPTGARNYEQYF. The chain carries TRBV28 and TRBJ2-7; TCRdb selects TRBD1, and the lack of DNA leaves this call unchecked. From germline, CDR1 is MDHEN and CDR2 SYDVKM. The CDR3 extends over 15 amino acids.